This record looks at one TCR beta chain sequence and its context. Its antigen remains unknown. The CDR3 has 15 residues. The germline gives CDR1 MNHEY, CDR2 SVGAGI. V was clipped by 6 bases and J by 4 bases, with 18 bases between them. The sample originates from a study of chemoradiotherapy in HPV16-positive cancers. Points from the study as a whole: HPV-specific T cells were functionally defined from only a couple of HPV16-positive patients. Candidate HPV-specific clones and E7-related TCR motifs grew in tumor during treatment.

Libraries were prepared by immunoSEQ multiplex PCR; TCRdb keeps only in-frame clonotypes and omits some of them. The repertoire has some 9,100 clones, 84% of them found once; the top ten carry about 2.6%. The chain couples TRBV6-5 to TRBJ2-5; D is possibly TRBD2 (5 bases). The sequence was collected from a human donor with HPV-associated anogenital cancer. The sequencing here drew on blood, taken from a patient who underwent chemoradiotherapy. The chain's CDR3 is CASRPRASRGETQYF. DNA of the CDR3: TGTGCCAGCAGGCCCCGGGCTAGCCGTGGAGAGACCCAGTACTTC.